This TCR beta chain is drawn from a study of blood T cell repertoires in COVID-19. Study details: Italy, Spain and the United States were the sources of the convalescent and acute COVID-19 samples.

Clones were read by immunoSEQ multiplex PCR, and TCRdb kept only the in-frame ones, dropping some. In the table there are a few hundred thousand clones, 80% to 90% of which are singletons. V was trimmed by 5 bases and J by 0 bases, leaving 9 bases between them. The CDR3 covers 14 residues. CDR1 is SEHNR, CDR2 FQNEAQ, per germline (reference sequence). Participants spanned ages about 18 to 100 years and resided in over 20 US areas. Cohort 3 recovered donors had two negative PCRs, clearance, or symptom resolution. The gene calls are TRBV7-9 and TRBJ2-3, with D uncertain. The sequenced material came from PBMCs or T cells enriched from blood (not recorded which). This TCR derives from a woman under 30 who had recovered from COVID-19. CDR3 sequence reads: CASSHYGSTDTQYF. In DNA form, the CDR3 reads TGTGCCAGCAGCCATTACGGTAGCACAGATACGCAGTATTTT.